The entry that follows covers one T cell receptor (beta chain) sequence. Antigen specificity is unknown. The data are from a study of T cells in localized non-small cell lung cancer. Study observations and caveats: Among the top 100 tumor clones, a median about 59 appeared in adjacent lung. Sequencing, confined to only one tumor region, leaves heterogeneity possible. The study linked higher blood T cell density to longer overall survival. Uninvolved adjacent lung had the highest recorded T cell clonality, with tumor below it.

Using immunoSEQ multiplex PCR, the repertoire was profiled, and TCRdb retains in-frame clones only, with some absent. The table has some 5,600 clones, 50% to 60% seen once. The V end was cut by 7 bases, the J end by 3 bases, with 12 bases between. The CDR3 loop spans 13 amino acids. Looked up from germline, CDR1 is LNHDA and CDR2 is SQIVND (reference sequence). This receptor was identified in a male donor at least 60 years old with stage I squamous cell lung carcinoma. The gene calls are TRBV19 and TRBJ2-5; tentatively, D is TRBD1 (5 bases). The sample consisted of lymph node tissue, taken before any cancer treatment. The CDR3 loop reads CASNKGREETQYF. The CDR3 DNA sequence: TGTGCCAGTAATAAGGGCAGGGAAGAGACCCAGTACTTC.